One and the same sample provided the 32 T cell receptor beta chains below, sequenced in a study of early T cells in non-severe SARS-CoV-2 infection. TCRdb reprocessed the 5' RACE reads with MiXCR, giving one entry per CDR3 protein. The sample lists tens of thousands of distinct CDR3 sequences, about 10% occurring once. Sequenced material: whole blood. The origin of the receptors is an adult who was a healthcare worker with PCR-confirmed SARS-CoV-2 infection or an uninfected control (not recorded which).

This clonotype has a handful of counts. The chain carries TRBV10-3 and TRBJ2-1; D gene ambiguous. Germline loops: CDR1 ENHRY, CDR2 SYGVKD. The ends were cut back, 5 bases at V and 0 bases at J, with 11 bases in the middle. CDR3 length equals 15 residues. The CDR3 spells CAISTQATSYNEQFF. For the CDR3, the DNA is TGTGCCATCAGTACACAAGCCACCTCCTACAATGAGCAGTTCTTC.

Ten or more counts support this clonotype. The gene calls are TRBV20-1 and TRBJ2-3, with 7 bases matching TRBD2. Germline CDR1 and CDR2: DFQATT and SNEGSKA (reference sequence). The CDR3 is 15 amino acids. V trimming: 0 bases; J trimming: 2 bases; junction bases outside the gene matches: 5. In DNA form, the CDR3 reads TGCAGTGCTAGAGACCTTAGCGGGCCCACAGATACGCAGTATTTT. It encodes CSARDLSGPTDTQYF.

This clonotype occurred many times. This chain links TRBV28 with TRBJ2-1; D is perhaps TRBD2 (5 bases). V lost 7 bases and J lost 8, with 24 bases in between. This CDR3 region has 16 residues. Germline CDR1 and CDR2: MDHEN and SYDVKM. CDR3 coding DNA: TGTGCCAGCACTTCGTGGGGAGTAGAGGGTTACGATGAGCAGTTCTTC. This codes for CASTSWGVEGYDEQFF.

In its sample, this clonotype was seen many times. The CDR3 coding sequence is TGCAGTGCTGGCGGACAGGGGGCGTTAGGTTTCTTT. Translated, it gives CSAGGQGALGFF. V and J are TRBV20-1 and TRBJ1-1; 11 bases match TRBD1. Trimming cost V 5 bases and J 13 bases; bases outside gene matches: 9. Germline V gives CDR1 DFQATT, CDR2 SNEGSKA (reference sequence). CDR3 length: 12 amino acids.

The chain joins TRBV6-5 to TRBJ1-2; D not resolved. The CDR3 is made up of 13 amino acids. Germline V gives CDR1 MNHEY, CDR2 SVGAGI. Trimming shortened V by 5 bases and J by 0 bases, and 7 bases separated the two germline ends. The CDR3 here is CASSPTSNYGYTF. CDR3 DNA sequence: TGTGCCAGCAGTCCGACGTCTAACTATGGCTACACCTTC.

The chain is built from TRBV5-6 and TRBJ2-1; D is ambiguous. Germline lookup yields CDR1 SGHDT and CDR2 YYEEEE. Trimming took off 0 bases at V and 3 bases at J, with 4 bases between the two ends. This CDR3 comprises 13 residues. The CDR3 is CASSLGHYNEQFF. The CDR3 bases are TGTGCCAGCAGCTTGGGCCACTACAATGAGCAGTTCTTC. Complete variable domain (other parts from reference TRBV5-6 and TRBJ2-1): DAGVTQSPTHLIKTRGQQVTLRCSPKSGHDTVSWYQQALGQGPQFIFQYYEEEERQRGNFPDRFSGHQFPNYSSELNVNALLLGDSALYLCASSLGHYNEQFFGPGTRLTVL.

A few counts support this clonotype. V usage is TRBV5-1 and J usage is TRBJ2-7; TRBD1 matches 7 bases. Germline assignment: CDR1 SGHRS and CDR2 YFSETQ. Germline trimming cut 2 bases from V and 2 bases from J; bases unmatched to any gene: 4. This CDR3 is built from 14 residues. The CDR3 loop is CASSFNQGAYEQYF. The CDR3 nucleotides read TGCGCCAGCAGCTTTAATCAGGGGGCCTACGAGCAGTACTTC.

This clonotype was seen at least ten times. The chain recombines TRBV3-1 with TRBJ1-6; D gene ambiguous. Germline V gene sequence: CDR1 LGHDT, CDR2 YNNKEL (reference sequence). V was clipped by 3 bases and J by 14 bases, with 8 bases between them. The CDR3 extends over 11 amino acids. DNA for the CDR3: TGTGCCAGCAGCCAGGGCGCAACCCTCCACTTT. Amino acids: CASSQGATLHF.

Many counts were recorded for this clonotype. The chain uses TRBV13 and TRBJ1-5; the match to TRBD1 covers 10 bases. Germline V gene data show CDR1 as PRHDT and CDR2 as FYEKMQ (reference sequence). CDR3 length: 16 amino acids. The J segment lost 7 bases and the V segment lost 4 bases, leaving 10 bases of the junction unmatched. The CDR3 DNA sequence: TGTGCCAGCAGCTACGGAGACAGGGGGCTAGGACAGCCCCAGCATTTT. As protein: CASSYGDRGLGQPQHF.

The chain combines TRBV30 with TRBJ2-7; a possible D gene is TRBD2 (6 bases). Germline V lookup: CDR1 GTSNPN, CDR2 SVGIG (reference sequence). The germline V and J ends were trimmed by 3 bases and 2 bases, with 11 bases remaining between them. The CDR3 runs 13 residues. CDR3 coding DNA: TGTGCCTGGAGGGACGGGGGTGCCTACGAGCAGTACTTC. Protein product: CAWRDGGAYEQYF.

The chain links TRBV29-1 to TRBJ1-1; 7 bases are a match to TRBD1. V dropped 6 bases and J dropped 6; count of bases not matched to a gene: 4. The CDR3 totals 11 residues. In germline, CDR1 is SQVTM, CDR2 ANQGSEA. CDR3 residues: CSVRQGAEAFF. The CDR3 DNA follows: TGCAGCGTCCGACAGGGAGCTGAAGCTTTCTTT.

This clonotype was seen repeatedly, ten times or more. This chain joins TRBV7-9 and TRBJ2-5; the D is unclear. The CDR3 extends over 14 amino acids. Germline CDR1 is SEHNR and CDR2 is FQNEAQ (reference sequence). V was shortened by 3 bases and J by 3 bases, with 11 bases between the two germline ends. The CDR3 DNA sequence: TGTGCCAGCAGCTTGCTGCAGGCAGAAGAGACCCAGTACTTC. Translated, it gives CASSLLQAEETQYF.

This clonotype was seen at least ten times. Here the CDR3 reads CASSPGLPMNTEAFF. CDR3 coding DNA: TGTGCCAGCAGCCCGGGACTTCCCATGAACACTGAAGCTTTCTTT. The chain combines TRBV7-9 with TRBJ1-1; D is possibly TRBD1 (5 bases). The CDR3 extends over 15 amino acids. Trimming removed 5 bases at V and 0 bases at J, with 13 bases between. Germline V lookup: CDR1 SEHNR, CDR2 FQNEAQ (reference sequence).

Many counts were recorded for this clonotype. V and J are TRBV7-9 and TRBJ2-3, with 9 bases aligning to TRBD2. CDR3 length: 14 residues. Trimming took 5 bases from V and 1 from J; bases not matched to a gene: 1. Germline CDR1 reads SEHNR; CDR2 reads FQNEAQ (reference sequence). CDR3 amino acids: CASSRTSGTDTQYF. The DNA of the CDR3 is TGTGCCAGCAGCCGGACTAGCGGCACAGATACGCAGTATTTT.

This clonotype was seen repeatedly, ten times or more. The rearrangement uses TRBV3-1 and TRBJ2-7, with TRBD1 as a possible D gene (5 bases). The CDR3 is 13 residues long. Germline values: CDR1 LGHDT, CDR2 YNNKEL (reference sequence). The V end lost 2 bases, the J end lost 6 bases, and 11 bases lay between the germline ends. CDR3 coding DNA: TGTGCCAGCAGCCAACTTCAGGGCAGCGAGCAGTACTTC. This gives the protein CASSQLQGSEQYF.

This clonotype appeared many times. This chain links TRBV7-6 with TRBJ2-7; TRBD2 matches at 12 bases. J lost 1 base, V lost 5 bases, and 9 bases had no gene match. From germline, CDR1 is SGHVS and CDR2 FNYEAQ. The CDR3 consists of 17 residues. The CDR3 sequence is CASSPGGTSGFSYEQYF. CDR3 bases: TGTGCCAGCAGCCCGGGGGGGACTAGCGGGTTTTCCTACGAGCAGTACTTC.

The genes are TRBV30 and TRBJ2-3; the D gene could be TRBD1 or TRBD2 (7 bases each). CDR1 and CDR2 from the germline V gene are GTSNPN and SVGIG (reference sequence). V gave up 3 bases and J gave up 3 bases, with 19 bases separating them. The CDR3 is 16 amino acids. CDR3 nucleotides: TGTGCCTGGAGCCTAGGGGGCGGGAGAGGAACAGATACGCAGTATTTT. The encoded protein is CAWSLGGGRGTDTQYF.

The chain uses TRBV21-1 and TRBJ2-1. TRBV21-1 counts as a pseudogene. This CDR3 spans 12 amino acids. CDR3 bases: TGTGCCAGCAGCAAAATTTTGAATGAGCAGTTCTTC. Translating gives CASSKILNEQFF.

In its sample, this clonotype was seen many times. The genes are TRBV2 and TRBJ2-1; 10 bases match TRBD2. V lost 6 bases and J lost 10; bases outside the gene matches: 9. The CDR3 has 14 amino acids. Germline CDR1 reads SNHLY; CDR2 reads FYNNEI. The CDR3 reads CASRETSGKREQFF. CDR3 bases: TGTGCCAGCAGAGAAACTAGCGGGAAGAGGGAGCAGTTCTTC. Complete variable domain (other parts from reference TRBV2 and TRBJ2-1): EPEVTQTPSHQVTQMGQEVILRCVPISNHLYFYWYRQILGQKVEFLVSFYNNEISEKSEIFDDQFSVERPDGSNFTLKIRSTKLEDSAMYFCASRETSGKREQFFGPGTRLTVL.

This clonotype was seen at least ten times. J is TRBJ1-5 and V is TRBV6-6; TRBD1 matches at 10 bases. Looked up from germline, CDR1 is MNHNY and CDR2 is SVGAGI (reference sequence). The CDR3 is 15 residues long. V lost 5 bases, J lost 6 bases, and 7 bases stayed unmatched. The CDR3 DNA sequence: TGTGCCAGCAGTGGCCCGAGGGACAGGGGTCAGCCCCAGCATTTT. Amino acid sequence: CASSGPRDRGQPQHF.

This clonotype appeared many times. The chain employs TRBV12-3 or TRBV12-4 and TRBJ2-7; 11 bases map to TRBD2. The CDR3 is 15 amino acids. V was clipped by 1 base and J by 3 bases; unmatched bases: 2. The CDR3 sequence is CASSLGLAGIYEQYF. Written as DNA, the CDR3 is TGTGCCAGCAGTTTAGGACTAGCGGGGATCTACGAGCAGTACTTC.

This clonotype showed up just a few times. The chain joins TRBV16 to TRBJ2-7, with D maybe TRBD2 (6 bases). The CDR3 extends over 11 amino acids. Trimming stripped 5 bases from V and 6 bases from J, with 8 bases between. Germline-derived CDR1 and CDR2 are KGHSY and FQNENV. The CDR3 DNA is TGTGCCAGCAGCGTGGGGGGCGAGCAGTACTTC. This codes for CASSVGGEQYF.

V and J are TRBV7-2 and TRBJ2-3, with D uncertain. The CDR3 totals 13 residues. The germline gives CDR1 SGHTA, CDR2 FQGNSA. V gave up 2 bases and J gave up 6 bases, with 9 bases separating them. The CDR3 bases are TGTGCCAGCAGCTTAAGGCCTCCCGATACGCAGTATTTT. It is translated as CASSLRPPDTQYF.

The chain has TRBV7-8 and TRBJ2-2, with 7 bases identical to TRBD1. V trimming: 6 bases; J trimming: 2 bases; junction bases outside the gene matches: 6. This CDR3 has 15 residues. Germline loops: CDR1 SGHVS, CDR2 FQNEAQ. The CDR3 bases are TGTGCCAGCAGACAACAGGGGACCAACACCGGGGAGCTGTTTTTT. Its translation: CASRQQGTNTGELFF. The full variable domain, in which reference TRBV7-8 and TRBJ2-2 provide the parts outside the CDR3, is GAGVSQSPRYKVAKRGQDVALRCDPISGHVSLFWYQQALGQGPEFLTYFQNEAQLDKSGLPSDRFFAERPEGSVSTLKIQRTQQEDSAVYLCASRQQGTNTGELFFGEGSRLTVL.

This clonotype showed up many times. The chain combines TRBV5-4 with TRBJ2-7; D is possibly TRBD2 (5 bases). The CDR3 is made up of 11 amino acids. Germline assignment: CDR1 SGHNT and CDR2 YYREEE (reference sequence). The V and J ends lost 4 bases and 7 bases respectively, with 9 bases between them. The CDR3 spells CASSAGGEQYF. In DNA, the CDR3 is TGTGCCAGCAGCGCAGGAGGAGAGCAGTACTTC.

The table lists this clonotype with a few counts. The chain carries TRBV5-1 and TRBJ2-1; 7 bases are a match to TRBD1. Germline V gene sequence: CDR1 SGHRS, CDR2 YFSETQ. The CDR3 is 15 amino acids. Trimming at V came to 0 bases and at J to 4 bases, leaving 4 bases not matched to a gene. DNA of the CDR3: TGCGCCAGCAGCTTGGAGACAGGGCCTTACAATGAGCAGTTCTTC. Amino acids: CASSLETGPYNEQFF. Based on the CDR3 plus reference TRBV5-1 and TRBJ2-1, the full variable domain is KAGVTQTPRYLIKTRGQQVTLSCSPISGHRSVSWYQQTPGQGLQFLFEYFSETQRNKGNFPGRFSGRQFSNSRSEMNVSTLELGDSALYLCASSLETGPYNEQFFGPGTRLTVL.

This CDR3 reads CASSEGAGGLNTEAFF. The CDR3 region has the DNA TGTGCCAGCAGTGAAGGGGCAGGGGGCCTGAACACTGAAGCTTTCTTT. The chain uses TRBV2 and TRBJ1-1, with 8 positions matching TRBD1. After removal of 1 base from V and 0 bases from J, the junction contained 4 bases not matched to a gene. The germline V gene has CDR1 SNHLY and CDR2 FYNNEI. This CDR3 has 16 residues.

Comment on this clonotype: A clone one base away is much larger, so this may be a read error. V usage is TRBV6-6 and J usage is TRBJ1-5; D remains unclear. The CDR3 covers 16 residues. V was pared by 10 bases and J by 0 bases, with 19 bases between. The germline gives CDR1 MNHNY, CDR2 SVGAGI (reference sequence). The CDR3 loop is CANNLPGVDSNQPQHF. The CDR3 DNA sequence: TGTGCCAACAATCTACCTGGGGTAGATAGCAATCAGCCCCAGCATTTT.

In the case of this clonotype: At one end the junction does not follow the germline gene, possibly because of a read error. The chain carries TRBV7-7 and TRBJ2-5; TRBD2 matches at 13 bases. Germline V lookup: CDR1 SSHAT, CDR2 FNYEAQ (reference sequence). The CDR3 consists of 17 residues. CDR3 sequence: CASSLALAGGYQETQYF. Here the CDR3 DNA reads TGTGCTAGCAGCTTGGCACTAGCGGGGGGGTACCAAGAGACCCAGTACTTC.

The chain couples TRBV18 to TRBJ2-7; D remains ambiguous. The V gene's germline CDR1 is KGHSH and CDR2 LQKENI. V was cut by 3 bases and J by 0 bases, with 15 bases left in between. CDR3 size: 16 residues. CDR3 nucleotide sequence: TGTGCCAGCTCACCTAGTAGGTACGGGCTCTCCTACGAGCAGTACTTC. Its protein product is CASSPSRYGLSYEQYF.

This clonotype was seen ten or more times. V gene TRBV19 combines with J gene TRBJ2-7, with 9 bases that match TRBD1. V was pared by 11 bases and J by 1 base, with 9 bases of the junction left unmatched. This CDR3 has 14 amino acids. CDR1 is LNHDA, CDR2 SQIVND, per germline (reference sequence). The CDR3, as DNA: TGTGCCTGTTCGAGGACAGGGGTGTCCTACGAGCAGTACTTC. It yields the protein CACSRTGVSYEQYF.

This clonotype was seen at least ten times. This chain links TRBV2 with TRBJ2-3, with D possibly TRBD2 on 6 matching bases. The ends were cut back, 5 bases at V and 4 bases at J, with 13 bases in the middle. CDR1 is SNHLY, CDR2 FYNNEI, per germline. The CDR3 loop spans 14 amino acids. CDR3 DNA: TGTGCCAGCAGTCTGGTTCCGGGGGCAGATACGCAGTATTTT. Amino acid sequence: CASSLVPGADTQYF.